The rows below give T cell receptor beta chains drawn from one sample of a study of T cell responses to AZD1222 COVID-19 vaccine. Sequencing was performed with immunoSEQ multiplex PCR; in TCRdb, only in-frame clones are kept and a portion is missing. The profile shows about 130,000 clones, 80% to 90% of them singletons. This specimen was peripheral blood, taken on day 0 of AZD1222 vaccination. The receptors here all came from an adult in good health. Both conserved end residues are part of each CDR3. A D gene is named only where the DNA matches it firmly. Not all rows give a size; the values are once, few, many and, for expanded clones, a class.

v_gene: TRBV6-5
abundance: NA
d_gene: TRBD1
j_gene: TRBJ1-1
CDR3nt: TGTGCCAGCAGGCCTTTGGGACAGGTGAACACTGAAGCTTTCTTT
CDR3aa: CASRPLGQVNTEAFF

v_gene: TRBV25-1
abundance: NA
d_gene: NA
j_gene: TRBJ2-7
CDR3nt: TGTGCCAGCACCCCTCTGGGGCAGACCTACGAGCAGTACTTC
CDR3aa: CASTPLGQTYEQYF

v_gene: TRBV6-5
abundance: NA
d_gene: NA
j_gene: TRBJ2-3
CDR3nt: TGTGCCAGCAGACCCGACAGAACTAGCACAGATACGCAGTATTTT
CDR3aa: CASRPDRTSTDTQYF

v_gene: TRBV12-3/TRBV12-4
abundance: NA
d_gene: NA
j_gene: TRBJ2-5
CDR3nt: TGTGCCAGCAGTTTTGGAGAGACCCAGTACTTC
CDR3aa: CASSFGETQYF

v_gene: TRBV5-1
abundance: NA
d_gene: NA
j_gene: TRBJ2-7
CDR3nt: TGCGCCAGCAGCTTGGAGGTCCAGACCTACGAGCAGTACTTC
CDR3aa: CASSLEVQTYEQYF

v_gene: TRBV5-5
abundance: NA
d_gene: NA
j_gene: TRBJ2-7
CDR3nt: TGTGCCAGCAGCCCCCATCCTACGACTGGGTCCTACGAGCAGTACTTC
CDR3aa: CASSPHPTTGSYEQYF

v_gene: TRBV6-2/TRBV6-3
abundance: NA
d_gene: NA
j_gene: TRBJ2-3
CDR3nt: TGTGCCAGCAGTAAAGCCGGGCTAGACACAGATACGCAGTATTTT
CDR3aa: CASSKAGLDTDTQYF

v_gene: TRBV12-5
abundance: NA
d_gene: NA
j_gene: TRBJ2-2
CDR3nt: TGTGCTAGTGGTGTGCACACCGGGGAGCTGTTTTTT
CDR3aa: CASGVHTGELFF

v_gene: TRBV7-3
abundance: once
d_gene: NA
j_gene: TRBJ2-5
CDR3nt: TGTGCCAGCAGCCGAGGGTCCCCCGGGGAGACCCAGTACTTC
CDR3aa: CASSRGSPGETQYF

v_gene: TRBV27
abundance: few
d_gene: NA
j_gene: TRBJ1-5
CDR3nt: TGTGCCAGCAGGCCAGGAAGGGGGTTGCAGCCCCAGCATTTT
CDR3aa: CASRPGRGLQPQHF

v_gene: TRBV7-9
abundance: NA
d_gene: NA
j_gene: TRBJ1-1
CDR3nt: TGTGCCAGCACCTCCAAGGGGTTGTGGAAAAACACTGAAGCTTTCTTT
CDR3aa: CASTSKGLWKNTEAFF

v_gene: TRBV3-1/TRBV3-2
abundance: once
d_gene: NA
j_gene: TRBJ2-2
CDR3nt: TGTGCCAGCAGCCCTCGACAGGTGAACACCGGGGAGCTGTTTTTT
CDR3aa: CASSPRQVNTGELFF

v_gene: TRBV19
abundance: NA
d_gene: NA
j_gene: TRBJ2-1
CDR3nt: TGTGCCAGTAGTATGGAACCAGCTAGCTTAAATGAGCAGTTCTTC
CDR3aa: CASSMEPASLNEQFF

v_gene: TRBV28
abundance: NA
d_gene: TRBD1
j_gene: TRBJ1-1
CDR3nt: TGTGCCAGCAGGACAGGGGACACTGAAGCTTTCTTT
CDR3aa: CASRTGDTEAFF

v_gene: TRBV4-3
abundance: NA
d_gene: NA
j_gene: TRBJ2-1
CDR3nt: TGCGCCAGCACCGATTACCCGGCGGGACACAATGAGCAGTTCTTC
CDR3aa: CASTDYPAGHNEQFF

v_gene: TRBV4-1
abundance: NA
d_gene: TRBD1
j_gene: TRBJ1-2
CDR3nt: TGCGCCAGCAGCCCCACACGGACAGGGAGCTATGGCTACACCTTC
CDR3aa: CASSPTRTGSYGYTF

v_gene: TRBV13
abundance: few
d_gene: TRBD1
j_gene: TRBJ1-2
CDR3nt: TGTGCCAGCAGCATCCGGGACAGGGAAATCTATGGCTACACCTTC
CDR3aa: CASSIRDREIYGYTF

v_gene: TRBV18
abundance: NA
d_gene: TRBD1
j_gene: TRBJ1-6
CDR3nt: TGTGCCAGCTCCCGGTACGAGACAGGGGAAAATTCACCCCTCCACTTT
CDR3aa: CASSRYETGENSPLHF

v_gene: TRBV6-4
abundance: NA
d_gene: NA
j_gene: TRBJ1-2
CDR3nt: TGTGCCAGCAGCGCAGGGTTGGGCTATGGCTACACCTTC
CDR3aa: CASSAGLGYGYTF

v_gene: TRBV29-1
abundance: NA
d_gene: NA
j_gene: TRBJ2-5
CDR3nt: TGCAGCGTTGAAGGACTAGATTGGGAGACCCAGTACTTC
CDR3aa: CSVEGLDWETQYF

v_gene: TRBV4-1
abundance: NA
d_gene: TRBD2
j_gene: TRBJ2-2
CDR3nt: TGCGCCAGCAGCCGGATAAGACTAGCGGGAGGGGACACCGGGGAGCTGTTTTTT
CDR3aa: CASSRIRLAGGDTGELFF

v_gene: TRBV30
abundance: NA
d_gene: TRBD2
j_gene: TRBJ2-3
CDR3nt: TGTGCCTGGAGTTGGAAGACGCTAGCGGGAGGCCCAGATACGCAGTATTTT
CDR3aa: CAWSWKTLAGGPDTQYF

v_gene: TRBV28
abundance: NA
d_gene: TRBD1
j_gene: TRBJ1-5
CDR3nt: TGTGCCAGCAGTTCAGAATCAGGGACAGGGAGTCAGCCCCAGCATTTT
CDR3aa: CASSSESGTGSQPQHF

v_gene: TRBV15
abundance: NA
d_gene: NA
j_gene: TRBJ1-4
CDR3nt: TGTGCCACCAGCAGAGATGTGGGTGAAAAACTGTTTTTT
CDR3aa: CATSRDVGEKLFF

v_gene: TRBV27
abundance: NA
d_gene: NA
j_gene: TRBJ2-7
CDR3nt: TGTGCCAGCTGGGGGGAGCTAGCAGCTTACGAGCAGTACTTC
CDR3aa: CASWGELAAYEQYF

v_gene: TRBV7-2
abundance: NA
d_gene: NA
j_gene: TRBJ1-3
CDR3nt: TGTGCCAGCAGCTTAGCGGGCCCCGTCTCTGGAAACACCATATATTTT
CDR3aa: CASSLAGPVSGNTIYF

v_gene: TRBV15
abundance: NA
d_gene: NA
j_gene: TRBJ2-5
CDR3nt: TGTGCCACCAGCAGAGGGTCGGGCCGCAACCAAGAGACCCAGTACTTC
CDR3aa: CATSRGSGRNQETQYF

v_gene: TRBV5-4
abundance: NA
d_gene: TRBD1
j_gene: TRBJ1-5
CDR3nt: TGTGCCAGCAGCACGGACAGGGGACAGCCCCAGCATTTT
CDR3aa: CASSTDRGQPQHF

v_gene: TRBV7-2
abundance: NA
d_gene: NA
j_gene: TRBJ2-1
CDR3nt: TGTGCCAGCAGCTTAAGTAGCGGCCTCTACAATGAGCAGTTCTTC
CDR3aa: CASSLSSGLYNEQFF

v_gene: TRBV9
abundance: NA
d_gene: TRBD2
j_gene: TRBJ2-1
CDR3nt: TGTGCCAGCAGCTCTAGCGGGAGTTTTTCTAATGAGCAGTTCTTC
CDR3aa: CASSSSGSFSNEQFF

v_gene: TRBV6-1
abundance: few
d_gene: NA
j_gene: TRBJ1-2
CDR3nt: TGTGCCAGCAGTGAAGGCAGGGGAAGGGGTAACTATGGCTACACCTTC
CDR3aa: CASSEGRGRGNYGYTF

v_gene: TRBV9
abundance: NA
d_gene: NA
j_gene: TRBJ1-4
CDR3nt: TGTGCCAGCAGCGTACGGGCAGCAACTAATGAAAAACTGTTTTTT
CDR3aa: CASSVRAATNEKLFF